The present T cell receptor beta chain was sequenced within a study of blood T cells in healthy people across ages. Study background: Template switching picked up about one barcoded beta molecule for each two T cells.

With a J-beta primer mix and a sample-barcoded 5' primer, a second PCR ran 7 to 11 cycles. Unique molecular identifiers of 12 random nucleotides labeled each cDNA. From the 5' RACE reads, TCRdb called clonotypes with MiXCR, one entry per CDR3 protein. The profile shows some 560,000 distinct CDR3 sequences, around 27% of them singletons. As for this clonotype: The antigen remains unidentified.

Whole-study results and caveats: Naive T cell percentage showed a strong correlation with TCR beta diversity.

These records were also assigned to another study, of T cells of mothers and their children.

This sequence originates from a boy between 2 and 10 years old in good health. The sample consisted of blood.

DNA for the CDR3: TGTGCCAGCAGTTACCCCAGGGTCGACACAGATACGCAGTATTTT. It encodes CASSYPRVDTDTQYF. The chain has TRBV6-2 or TRBV6-3 and TRBJ2-3, with D tentatively TRBD1 (5 bases). The CDR3 has 15 residues. The V end lost 2 bases, the J end lost 2 bases, and 11 bases lay between the germline ends. CDR1 is MNHEY and CDR2 is SVGEGT in the germline V gene.